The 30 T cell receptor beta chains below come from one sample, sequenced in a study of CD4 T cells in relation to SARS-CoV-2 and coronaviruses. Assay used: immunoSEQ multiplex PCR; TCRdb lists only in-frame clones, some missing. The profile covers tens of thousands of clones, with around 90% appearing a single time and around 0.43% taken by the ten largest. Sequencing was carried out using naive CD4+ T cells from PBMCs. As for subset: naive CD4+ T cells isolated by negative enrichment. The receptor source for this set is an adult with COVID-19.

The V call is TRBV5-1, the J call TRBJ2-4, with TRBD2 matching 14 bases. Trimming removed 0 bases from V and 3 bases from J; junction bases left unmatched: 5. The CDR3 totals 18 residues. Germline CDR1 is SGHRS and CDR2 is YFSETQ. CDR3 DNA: TGCGCCAGCAGCTTGGGGGGGACTAGCGGGAGAGGCAAAAACATTCAGTACTTC. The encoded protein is CASSLGGTSGRGKNIQYF. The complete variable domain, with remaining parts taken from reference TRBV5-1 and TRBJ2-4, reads KAGVTQTPRYLIKTRGQQVTLSCSPISGHRSVSWYQQTPGQGLQFLFEYFSETQRNKGNFPGRFSGRQFSNSRSEMNVSTLELGDSALYLCASSLGGTSGRGKNIQYFGAGTRLSVL.

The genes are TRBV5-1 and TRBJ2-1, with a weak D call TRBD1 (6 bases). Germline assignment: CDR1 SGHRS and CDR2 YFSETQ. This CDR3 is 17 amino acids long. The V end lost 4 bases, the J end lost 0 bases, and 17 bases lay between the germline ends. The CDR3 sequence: CASSRVTGPSSYNEQFF. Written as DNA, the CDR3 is TGCGCCAGCAGCAGGGTGACAGGTCCTAGCTCCTACAATGAGCAGTTCTTC.

CDR3 sequence reads: CASSDSSGTYEQYF. CDR3 in DNA: TGTGCCAGCAGCGACTCTAGCGGAACCTACGAGCAGTACTTC. V is TRBV5-4 and J is TRBJ2-7, with 7 bases that match TRBD2. After removal of 4 bases from V and 2 bases from J, the junction contained 6 bases not matched to a gene. CDR3 length: 14 residues. The germline V gene encodes CDR1 SGHNT and CDR2 YYREEE (reference sequence).

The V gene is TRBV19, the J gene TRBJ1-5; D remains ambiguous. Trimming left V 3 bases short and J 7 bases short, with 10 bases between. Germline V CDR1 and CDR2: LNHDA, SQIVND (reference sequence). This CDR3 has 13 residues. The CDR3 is CASSIDWEQPQHF. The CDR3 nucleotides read TGTGCCAGTAGTATCGACTGGGAACAGCCCCAGCATTTT.

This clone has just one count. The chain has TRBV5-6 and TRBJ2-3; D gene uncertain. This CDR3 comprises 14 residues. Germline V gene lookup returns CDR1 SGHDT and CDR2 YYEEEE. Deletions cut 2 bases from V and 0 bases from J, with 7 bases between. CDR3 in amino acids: CASSLWGSTDTQYF. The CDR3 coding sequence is TGTGCCAGCAGCTTATGGGGAAGCACAGATACGCAGTATTTT.

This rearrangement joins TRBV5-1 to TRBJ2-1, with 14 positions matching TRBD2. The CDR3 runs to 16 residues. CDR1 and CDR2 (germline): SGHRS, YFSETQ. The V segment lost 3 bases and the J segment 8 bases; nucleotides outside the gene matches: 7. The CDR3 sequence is CASSSPRLAGGYEQFF. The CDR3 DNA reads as TGCGCCAGCAGCTCCCCCCGACTAGCGGGAGGGTATGAGCAGTTCTTC.

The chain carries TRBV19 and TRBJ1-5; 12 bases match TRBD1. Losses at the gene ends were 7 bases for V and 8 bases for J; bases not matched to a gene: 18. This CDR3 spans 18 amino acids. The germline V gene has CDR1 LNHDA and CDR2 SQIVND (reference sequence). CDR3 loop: CASNPGLRDRGRWEPQHF. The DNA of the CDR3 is TGTGCCAGTAATCCTGGGCTCCGGGACAGGGGGCGGTGGGAGCCCCAGCATTTT. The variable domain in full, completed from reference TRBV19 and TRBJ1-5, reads DGGITQSPKYLFRKEGQNVTLSCEQNLNHDAMYWYRQDPGQGLRLIYYSQIVNDFQKGDIAEGYSVSREKKESFPLTVTSAQKNPTAFYLCASNPGLRDRGRWEPQHFGDGTRLSIL.

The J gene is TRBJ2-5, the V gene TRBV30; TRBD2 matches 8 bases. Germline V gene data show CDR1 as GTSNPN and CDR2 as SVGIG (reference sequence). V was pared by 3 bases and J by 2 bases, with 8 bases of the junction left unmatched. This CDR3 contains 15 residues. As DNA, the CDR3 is TGTGCCTGGAGAAAGACTAGCGCGCTACAAGAGACCCAGTACTTC. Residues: CAWRKTSALQETQYF.

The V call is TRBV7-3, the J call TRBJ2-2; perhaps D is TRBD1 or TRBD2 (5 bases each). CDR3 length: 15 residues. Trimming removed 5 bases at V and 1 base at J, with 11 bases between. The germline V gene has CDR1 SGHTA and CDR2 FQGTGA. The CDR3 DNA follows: TGTGCCAGCAGCCCCTATGGGGGGAACACCGGGGAGCTGTTTTTT. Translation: CASSPYGGNTGELFF.

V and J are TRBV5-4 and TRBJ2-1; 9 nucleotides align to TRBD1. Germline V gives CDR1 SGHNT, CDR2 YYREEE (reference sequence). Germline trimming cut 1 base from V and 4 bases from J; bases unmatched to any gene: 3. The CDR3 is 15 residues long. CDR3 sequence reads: CASSLYRGPYNEQFF. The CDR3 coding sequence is TGTGCCAGCAGCTTGTACAGGGGGCCATACAATGAGCAGTTCTTC.

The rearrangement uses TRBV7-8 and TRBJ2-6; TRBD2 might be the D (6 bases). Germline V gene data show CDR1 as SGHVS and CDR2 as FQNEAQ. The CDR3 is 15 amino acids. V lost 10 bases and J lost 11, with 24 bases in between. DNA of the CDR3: TGTGCCACCCTGGGCGGGGCCCCCTCGAGCGACGTCCTGACTTTC. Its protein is CATLGGAPSSDVLTF. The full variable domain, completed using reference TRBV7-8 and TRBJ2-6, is GAGVSQSPRYKVAKRGQDVALRCDPISGHVSLFWYQQALGQGPEFLTYFQNEAQLDKSGLPSDRFFAERPEGSVSTLKIQRTQQEDSAVYLCATLGGAPSSDVLTFGAGSRLTVL.

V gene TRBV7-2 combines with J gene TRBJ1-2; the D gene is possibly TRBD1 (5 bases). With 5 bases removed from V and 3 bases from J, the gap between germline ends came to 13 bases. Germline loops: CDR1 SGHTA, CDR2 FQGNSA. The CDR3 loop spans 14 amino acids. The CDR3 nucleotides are TGTGCCAGCAGCCAGAGGCAGGGTCACTATGGCTACACCTTC. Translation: CASSQRQGHYGYTF. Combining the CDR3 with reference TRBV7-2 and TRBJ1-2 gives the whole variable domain GAGVSQSPSNKVTEKGKDVELRCDPISGHTALYWYRQSLGQGLEFLIYFQGNSAPDKSGLPSDRFSAERTGGSVSTLTIQRTQQEDSAVYLCASSQRQGHYGYTFGSGTRLTVV.

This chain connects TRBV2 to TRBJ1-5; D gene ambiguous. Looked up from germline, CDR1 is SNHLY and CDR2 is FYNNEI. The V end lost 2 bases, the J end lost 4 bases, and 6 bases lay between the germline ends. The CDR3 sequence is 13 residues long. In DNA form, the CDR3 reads TGTGCCAGCAGTGAACGGCATAATCAGCCCCAGCATTTT. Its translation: CASSERHNQPQHF.

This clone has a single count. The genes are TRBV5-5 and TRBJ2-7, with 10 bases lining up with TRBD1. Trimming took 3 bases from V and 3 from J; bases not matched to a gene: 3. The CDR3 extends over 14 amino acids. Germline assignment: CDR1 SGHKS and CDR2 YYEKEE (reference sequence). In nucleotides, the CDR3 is TGTGCCAGCAGCTCCCGGGACAGGGGCTACGAGCAGTACTTC. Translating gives CASSSRDRGYEQYF.

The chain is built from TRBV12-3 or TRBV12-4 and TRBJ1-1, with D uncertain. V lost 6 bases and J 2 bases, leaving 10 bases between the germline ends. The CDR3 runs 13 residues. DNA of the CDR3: TGTGCCAGCAGCCATTTCATAAACACTGAAGCTTTCTTT. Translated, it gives CASSHFINTEAFF.

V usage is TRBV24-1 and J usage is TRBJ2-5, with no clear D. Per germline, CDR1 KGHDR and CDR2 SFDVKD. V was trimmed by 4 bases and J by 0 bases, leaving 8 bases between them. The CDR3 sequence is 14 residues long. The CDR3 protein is CATSDLDYQETQYF. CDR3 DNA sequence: TGTGCCACCAGTGACTTAGATTACCAAGAGACCCAGTACTTC.

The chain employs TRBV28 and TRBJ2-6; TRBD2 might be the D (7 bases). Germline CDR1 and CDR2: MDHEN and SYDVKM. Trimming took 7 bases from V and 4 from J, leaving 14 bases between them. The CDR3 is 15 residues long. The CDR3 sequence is CASTVGGAGANVLTF. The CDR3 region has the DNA TGTGCCAGCACCGTAGGGGGGGCAGGGGCCAACGTCCTGACTTTC.

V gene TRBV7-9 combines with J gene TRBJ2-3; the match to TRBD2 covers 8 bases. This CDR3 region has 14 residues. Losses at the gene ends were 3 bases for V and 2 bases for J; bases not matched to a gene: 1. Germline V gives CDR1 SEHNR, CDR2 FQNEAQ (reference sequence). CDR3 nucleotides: TGTGCCAGCAGCTTCGGGAGGGCCACAGATACGCAGTATTTT. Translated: CASSFGRATDTQYF.

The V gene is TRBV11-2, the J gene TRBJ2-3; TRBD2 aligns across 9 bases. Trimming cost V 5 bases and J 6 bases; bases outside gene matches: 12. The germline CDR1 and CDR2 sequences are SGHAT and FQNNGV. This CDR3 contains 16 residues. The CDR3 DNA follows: TGTGCCAGCAGCCTCCACCGACTAGCGGTGGGGGATACGCAGTATTTT. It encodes CASSLHRLAVGDTQYF.

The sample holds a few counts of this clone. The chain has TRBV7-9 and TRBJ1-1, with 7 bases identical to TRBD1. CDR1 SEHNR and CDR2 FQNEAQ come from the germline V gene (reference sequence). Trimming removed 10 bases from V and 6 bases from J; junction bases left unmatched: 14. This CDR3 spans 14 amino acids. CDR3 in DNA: TGTGCCATCTCCCGGGAAGGGGGCTTGGCTGAAGCTTTCTTT. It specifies CAISREGGLAEAFF.

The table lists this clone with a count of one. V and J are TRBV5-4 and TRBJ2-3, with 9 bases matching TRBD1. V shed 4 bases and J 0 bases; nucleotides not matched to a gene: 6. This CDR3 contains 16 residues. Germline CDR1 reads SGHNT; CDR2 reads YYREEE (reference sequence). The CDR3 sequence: CASSPTGGSSTDTQYF. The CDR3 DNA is TGTGCCAGCAGCCCTACAGGGGGCTCTAGCACAGATACGCAGTATTTT.

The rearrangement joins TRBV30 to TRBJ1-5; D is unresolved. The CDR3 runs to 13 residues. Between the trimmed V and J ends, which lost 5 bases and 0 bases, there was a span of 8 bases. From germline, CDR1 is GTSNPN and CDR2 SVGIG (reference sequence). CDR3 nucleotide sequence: TGTGCCTGGGGGAGGGATAGCAATCAGCCCCAGCATTTT. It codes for CAWGRDSNQPQHF.

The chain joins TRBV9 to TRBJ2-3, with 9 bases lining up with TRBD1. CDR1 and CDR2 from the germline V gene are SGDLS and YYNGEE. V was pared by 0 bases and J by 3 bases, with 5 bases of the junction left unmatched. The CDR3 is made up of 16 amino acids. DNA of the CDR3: TGTGCCAGCAGCGTAGTCGGGACAGGGATAACAGATACGCAGTATTTT. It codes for CASSVVGTGITDTQYF.

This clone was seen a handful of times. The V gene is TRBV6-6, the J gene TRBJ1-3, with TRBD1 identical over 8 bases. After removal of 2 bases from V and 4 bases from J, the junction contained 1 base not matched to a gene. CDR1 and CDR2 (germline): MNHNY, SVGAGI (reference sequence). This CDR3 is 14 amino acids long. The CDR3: CASSYRTGGNTIYF. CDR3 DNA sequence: TGTGCCAGCAGTTACCGGACAGGGGGAAACACCATATATTTT.

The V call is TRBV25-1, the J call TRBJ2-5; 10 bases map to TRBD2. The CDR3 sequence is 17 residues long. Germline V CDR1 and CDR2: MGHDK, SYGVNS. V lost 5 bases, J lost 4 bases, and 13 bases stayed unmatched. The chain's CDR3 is CASSHPSSGSSGETQYF. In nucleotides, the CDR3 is TGTGCCAGCAGTCACCCATCTAGCGGGAGTTCGGGAGAGACCCAGTACTTC.

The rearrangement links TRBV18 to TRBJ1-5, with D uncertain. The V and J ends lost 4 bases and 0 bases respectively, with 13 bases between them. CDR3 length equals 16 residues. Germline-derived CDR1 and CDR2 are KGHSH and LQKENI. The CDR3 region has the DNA TGTGCCAGCTCACGTAACAGAGCGGATAGCAATCAGCCCCAGCATTTT. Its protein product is CASSRNRADSNQPQHF.

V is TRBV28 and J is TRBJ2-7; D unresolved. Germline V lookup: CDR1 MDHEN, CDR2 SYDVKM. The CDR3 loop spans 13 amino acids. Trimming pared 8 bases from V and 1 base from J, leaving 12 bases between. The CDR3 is CASSFDLSYEQYF. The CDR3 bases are TGTGCCAGCTCCTTCGACTTATCCTACGAGCAGTACTTC. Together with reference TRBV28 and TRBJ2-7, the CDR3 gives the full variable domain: DVKVTQSSRYLVKRTGEKVFLECVQDMDHENMFWYRQDPGLGLRLIYFSYDVKMKEKGDIPEGYSVSREKKERFSLILESASTNQTSMYLCASSFDLSYEQYFGPGTRLTVT.

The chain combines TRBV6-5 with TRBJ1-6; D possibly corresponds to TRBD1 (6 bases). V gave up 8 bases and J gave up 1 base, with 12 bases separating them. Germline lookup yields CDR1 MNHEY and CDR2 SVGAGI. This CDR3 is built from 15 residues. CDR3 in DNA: TGTGCCAGCTCCCTGGGGACATCCTATAATTCACCCCTCCACTTT. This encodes CASSLGTSYNSPLHF.

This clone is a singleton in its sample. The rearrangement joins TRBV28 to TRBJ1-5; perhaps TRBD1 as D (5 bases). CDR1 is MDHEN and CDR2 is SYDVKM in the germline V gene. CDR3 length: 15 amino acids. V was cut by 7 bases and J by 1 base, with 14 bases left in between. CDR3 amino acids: CASIDSRASNQPQHF. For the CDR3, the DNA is TGTGCCAGCATAGATAGCAGGGCCAGCAATCAGCCCCAGCATTTT.

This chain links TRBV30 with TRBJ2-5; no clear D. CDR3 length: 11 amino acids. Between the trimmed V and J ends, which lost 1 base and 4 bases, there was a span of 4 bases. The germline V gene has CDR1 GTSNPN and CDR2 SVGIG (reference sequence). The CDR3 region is CAWSGRETQYF. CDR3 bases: TGTGCCTGGAGTGGGCGAGAGACCCAGTACTTC.